The clone carrying this T cell receptor (beta chain) was seen once. Its antigen is undetermined. This record comes from a study of T cells in localized non-small cell lung cancer. Sequencing used immunoSEQ multiplex PCR; TCRdb keeps in-frame clones, though not all of them. The sample holds about 59,000 clones, roughly nine tenths seen once. Study outcomes and limitations: Longer overall survival was associated with a higher density of T cells in the blood. Heterogeneity is still possible, as just one tumor region was sequenced. In adjacent lung appeared a median around 62 of the top 100 tumor clones. Tumor showed lower T cell clonality than uninvolved adjacent lung, where it was highest.

The CDR3 extends over 18 amino acids. This clonotype originated in a man between 40 and 70 years old with stage I lung adenocarcinoma. The rearrangement joins TRBV21-1 to TRBJ2-3; TRBD2, as called in the table, went unchecked against the DNA. TRBV21-1 is described as a pseudogene. The sequencing here drew on peripheral blood, taken before any cancer treatment. This chain's CDR3 is CASSKGETTSGHTDTQYF. Written as DNA, the CDR3 is TGTGCCAGCAGCAAAGGCGAGACTACTAGCGGGCATACAGATACGCAGTATTTT.